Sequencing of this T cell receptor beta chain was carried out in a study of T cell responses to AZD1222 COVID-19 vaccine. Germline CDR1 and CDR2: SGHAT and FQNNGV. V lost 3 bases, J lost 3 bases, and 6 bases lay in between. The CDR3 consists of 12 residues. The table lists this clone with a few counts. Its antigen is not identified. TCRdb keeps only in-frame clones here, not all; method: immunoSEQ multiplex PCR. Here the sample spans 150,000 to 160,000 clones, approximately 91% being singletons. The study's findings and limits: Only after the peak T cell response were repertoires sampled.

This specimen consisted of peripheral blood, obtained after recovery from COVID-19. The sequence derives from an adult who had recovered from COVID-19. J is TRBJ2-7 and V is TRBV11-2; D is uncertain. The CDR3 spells CASSLDLYEQYF. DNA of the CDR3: TGTGCCAGCAGCTTGGACCTCTACGAGCAGTACTTC.